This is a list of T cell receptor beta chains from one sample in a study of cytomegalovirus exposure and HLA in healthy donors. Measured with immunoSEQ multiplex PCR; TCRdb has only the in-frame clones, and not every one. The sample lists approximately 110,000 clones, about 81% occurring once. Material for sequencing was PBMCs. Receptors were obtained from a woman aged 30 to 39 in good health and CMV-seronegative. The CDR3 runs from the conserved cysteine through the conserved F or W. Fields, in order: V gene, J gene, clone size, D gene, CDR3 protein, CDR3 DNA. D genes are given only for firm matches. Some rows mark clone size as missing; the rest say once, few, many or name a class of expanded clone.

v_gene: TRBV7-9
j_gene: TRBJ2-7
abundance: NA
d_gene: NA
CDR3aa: CSSSPRQAHEQYF
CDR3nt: TGTTCCAGCAGCCCCCGACAGGCCCACGAGCAGTACTTC

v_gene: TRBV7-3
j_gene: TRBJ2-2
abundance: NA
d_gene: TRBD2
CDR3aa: CASSSFSGGRTGELFF
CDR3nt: TGTGCCAGCAGCTCCTTTAGCGGGGGCCGAACCGGGGAGCTGTTTTTT

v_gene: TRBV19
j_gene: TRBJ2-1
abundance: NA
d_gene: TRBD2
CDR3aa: CASSEGLAGLNEQFF
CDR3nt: TGTGCCAGTAGTGAAGGACTAGCGGGACTTAATGAGCAGTTCTTC

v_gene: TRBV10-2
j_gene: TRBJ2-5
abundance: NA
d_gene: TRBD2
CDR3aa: CASSEWLAGGQETQYF
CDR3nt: TGCGCCAGCAGTGAGTGGCTAGCGGGGGGGCAGGAGACCCAGTACTTC

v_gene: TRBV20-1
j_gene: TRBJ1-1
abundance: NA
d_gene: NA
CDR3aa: CSAYNIEAFF
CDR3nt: TGCAGTGCTTATAACATTGAAGCTTTCTTT

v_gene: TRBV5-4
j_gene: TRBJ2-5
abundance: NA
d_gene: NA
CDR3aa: CASSFGGRGETQYF
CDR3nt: TGTGCCAGCAGCTTCGGTGGCAGGGGAGAGACCCAGTACTTC

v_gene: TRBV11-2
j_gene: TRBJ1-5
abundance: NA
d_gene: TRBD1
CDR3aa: CASSSDRANQPQHF
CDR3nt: TGTGCCAGCAGCTCCGACAGGGCCAATCAGCCCCAGCATTTT

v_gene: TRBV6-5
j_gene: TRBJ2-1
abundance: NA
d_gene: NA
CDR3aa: CASRGRGGENEQFF
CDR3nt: TGTGCCAGCAGGGGTAGAGGGGGGGAAAATGAGCAGTTCTTC

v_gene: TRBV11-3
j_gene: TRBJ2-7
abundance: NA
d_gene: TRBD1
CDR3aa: CASSLGTGGSYEQYF
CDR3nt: TGTGCCAGCAGCTTAGGGACAGGGGGTTCCTACGAGCAGTACTTC

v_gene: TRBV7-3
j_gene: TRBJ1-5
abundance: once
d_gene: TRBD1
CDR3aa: CASSLSTPGGCNQPQHF
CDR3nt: TGTGCCAGCAGCTTATCGACCCCAGGGGGCTGCAATCAGCCCCAGCATTTT

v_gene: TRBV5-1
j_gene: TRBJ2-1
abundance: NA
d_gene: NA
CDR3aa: CASTVSSSYNEQFF
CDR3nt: TGCGCCAGCACAGTGTCAAGCTCCTACAATGAGCAGTTCTTC

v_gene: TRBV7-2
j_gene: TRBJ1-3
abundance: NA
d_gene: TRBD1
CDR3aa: CASSFDRGQRTIYF
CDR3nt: TGTGCCAGCAGCTTCGACAGGGGTCAGCGCACCATATATTTT

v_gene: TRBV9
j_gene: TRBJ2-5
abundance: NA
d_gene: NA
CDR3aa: CASSVAGVQETQYF
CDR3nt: TGTGCCAGCAGCGTAGCTGGAGTTCAAGAGACCCAGTACTTC

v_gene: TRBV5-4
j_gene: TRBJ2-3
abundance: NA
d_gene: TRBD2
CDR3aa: CASSSGLAGSTDTQYF
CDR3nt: TGTGCCAGCAGCTCTGGACTAGCGGGATCCACAGATACGCAGTATTTT

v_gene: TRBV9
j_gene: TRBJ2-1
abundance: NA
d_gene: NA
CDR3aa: CASSVGGVRGGYNEQFF
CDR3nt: TGTGCCAGCAGCGTGGGGGGTGTGAGGGGGGGTTATAATGAGCAGTTCTTC

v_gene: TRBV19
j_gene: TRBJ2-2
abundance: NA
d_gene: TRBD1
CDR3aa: CASSTLPGGHGELFF
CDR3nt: TGTGCCAGTAGTACCTTACCAGGGGGCCACGGGGAGCTGTTTTTT

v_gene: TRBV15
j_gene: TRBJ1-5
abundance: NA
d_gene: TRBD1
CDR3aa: CATSSGTENQPQHF
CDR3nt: TGTGCCACCAGCAGCGGGACAGAGAATCAGCCCCAGCATTTT

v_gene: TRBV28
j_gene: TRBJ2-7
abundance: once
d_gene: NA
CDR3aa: CASSPRYEQYF
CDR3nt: TGTGCCAGCAGTCCTCGCTACGAGCAGTACTTC

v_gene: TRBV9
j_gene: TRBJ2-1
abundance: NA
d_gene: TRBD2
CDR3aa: CASSVAASGFYNEQFF
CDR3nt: TGTGCCAGCAGCGTAGCGGCTAGCGGGTTTTACAATGAGCAGTTCTTC

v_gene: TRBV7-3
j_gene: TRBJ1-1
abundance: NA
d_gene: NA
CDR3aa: CASSPAPAGNAEAFF
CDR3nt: TGTGCCAGCAGCCCGGCCCCGGCGGGGAACGCTGAAGCTTTCTTT